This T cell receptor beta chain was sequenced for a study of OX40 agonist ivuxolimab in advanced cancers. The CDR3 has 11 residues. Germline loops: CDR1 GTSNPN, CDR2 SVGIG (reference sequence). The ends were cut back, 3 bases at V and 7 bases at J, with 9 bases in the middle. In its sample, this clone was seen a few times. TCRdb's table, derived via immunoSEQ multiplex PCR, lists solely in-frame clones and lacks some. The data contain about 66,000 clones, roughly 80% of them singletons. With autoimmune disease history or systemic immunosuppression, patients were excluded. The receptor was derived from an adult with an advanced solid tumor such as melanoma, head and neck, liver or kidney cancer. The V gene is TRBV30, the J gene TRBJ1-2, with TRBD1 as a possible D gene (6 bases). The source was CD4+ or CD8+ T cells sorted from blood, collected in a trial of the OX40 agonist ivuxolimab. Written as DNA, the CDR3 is TGTGCCTGGAGGGAGGGGGTTGGCTACACCTTC. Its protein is CAWREGVGYTF.